A selection of T cell receptor beta chains follows, all from one sample in a study of a mutant IDH1 vaccine in newly diagnosed glioma. TCRdb keeps only in-frame clones here, not all; method: immunoSEQ multiplex PCR. The repertoire has roughly 32,000 clones, about three quarters of them found once; the top ten carry approximately 9%. The starting material was peripheral blood mononuclear cells (PBMCs), obtained from a glioma patient treated with radiotherapy, temozolomide or both. The receptor set was obtained from a man between 50 and 59 years old with glioma. Some clones in this sample may be carry-over from other donors' samples. CDR3s leave out the opening cysteine and the closing phenylalanine or tryptophan.

j_call v_call cdr3_aa
TRBJ2-3 TRBV11-3 ASSRYRGTDTQY
TRBJ1-3 TRBV19 ATKYSGNTIY
TRBJ2-1 TRBV6-5 ASSFGTSGTNEQF
TRBJ2-7 TRBV2 ASNRGVGTYEQY
TRBJ2-1 TRBV9 ASSEGLAGVNNEQF
TRBJ2-7 TRBV6-1 ASSEQVWDRGY
TRBJ2-7 TRBV29-1 SVGGESGYEQY
TRBJ1-1 TRBV18 ASSPDLLRAF
TRBJ1-6 TRBV6-5 ASSYGTENSPLH
TRBJ2-5 TRBV29-1 SAMDRETQY
TRBJ2-4 TRBV15 ATSRDLAGPNIQY
TRBJ2-3 TRBV6-4 ASSRTSGATDTQY
TRBJ2-1 TRBV2 ASSGPLVMNNEQF
TRBJ2-1 TRBV6-5 ASSISAGHNEQF
TRBJ2-2 TRBV7-9 ASSPRRTGATGELF